What follows are 19 T cell receptor beta chains derived from one specimen sequenced in a study of T-cell reconstitution after alpha-beta-depleted transplantation in children. Researchers prepared the TCRbeta library using unique molecular identifiers, the study reports. MiXCR, run by TCRdb on the PCR reads, gives a single entry per CDR3 protein. The repertoire holds a few hundred thousand distinct CDR3 sequences, with 20% to 30% as singletons. Here the sequenced sample was PBMCs, mostly from graft donor cells, taken 180 days after TCRalphabeta/CD19-depleted stem cell transplant. Receptor source: a male patient between 5 and 17 years old who had a stem cell transplant for acute lymphoblastic leukemia, so the T cells may come from the graft donor.

The table lists this clonotype with a few counts. The chain links TRBV5-1 to TRBJ1-4; possible D gene TRBD1, 6 bases. Germline V gives CDR1 SGHRS, CDR2 YFSETQ. The CDR3 contains 14 residues. The V and J ends lost 0 bases and 5 bases respectively, with 8 bases between them. The CDR3 sequence: CASSLAGGNEKLFF. The CDR3, as DNA: TGCGCCAGCAGCTTGGCTGGGGGCAATGAAAAACTGTTTTTT. The full variable domain, its missing parts supplied by reference TRBV5-1 and TRBJ1-4, is KAGVTQTPRYLIKTRGQQVTLSCSPISGHRSVSWYQQTPGQGLQFLFEYFSETQRNKGNFPGRFSGRQFSNSRSEMNVSTLELGDSALYLCASSLAGGNEKLFFGSGTQLSVL.

This clonotype was seen at least ten times. The V call is TRBV7-9, the J call TRBJ2-1, with 7 bases fitting TRBD1. The CDR3 runs 14 residues. From germline, CDR1 is SEHNR and CDR2 FQNEAQ (reference sequence). The V and J ends lost 0 bases and 5 bases, in that order; junction bases with no gene match: 1. This CDR3 reads CASSLARGNNEQFF. The DNA of the CDR3 is TGTGCCAGCAGCTTAGCCAGGGGGAACAATGAGCAGTTCTTC.

The chain uses TRBV5-1 and TRBJ2-5; tentative D call: TRBD2 (6 bases). Trimming removed 4 bases at V and 0 bases at J, with 16 bases between. Germline loops: CDR1 SGHRS, CDR2 YFSETQ. The CDR3 consists of 16 residues. Here the CDR3 reads CASSLNPGLNQETQYF. The CDR3, as DNA: TGCGCCAGCAGCCTCAATCCGGGACTCAACCAAGAGACCCAGTACTTC.

This clonotype showed up just a few times. The chain carries TRBV7-2 and TRBJ2-5, with D possibly TRBD2 on 5 matching bases. The CDR3 has 13 residues. With 3 bases removed from V and 5 bases from J, the gap between germline ends came to 10 bases. Germline CDR1 reads SGHTA; CDR2 reads FQGNSA. CDR3 nucleotides: TGTGCCAGCAGCTTTAGCGTCGTGGAGACCCAGTACTTC. Amino acid sequence: CASSFSVVETQYF.

The V gene is TRBV4-1, the J gene TRBJ2-7; 11 positions match TRBD1. The CDR3 spans 16 residues. CDR1 is MGHRA and CDR2 is YSYEKL in the germline V gene. The V segment lost 3 bases and the J segment 0 bases; nucleotides outside the gene matches: 4. The CDR3 reads CASSHLGQGGSYEQYF. The CDR3 nucleotides are TGCGCCAGCAGCCACTTGGGACAGGGGGGCTCCTACGAGCAGTACTTC.

This chain connects TRBV7-9 to TRBJ2-1; maybe TRBD2 (5 bases). Trimming left V 3 bases short and J 4 bases short, with 10 bases between. The CDR3 covers 14 residues. Germline V gene sequence: CDR1 SEHNR, CDR2 FQNEAQ (reference sequence). CDR3 in DNA: TGTGCCAGCAGCTTGACTAACGCATACAATGAGCAGTTCTTC. Translation gives CASSLTNAYNEQFF.

This clonotype has a handful of counts. The chain links TRBV4-1 to TRBJ2-7; D is uncertain. The CDR3 covers 15 residues. The germline CDR1 and CDR2 sequences are MGHRA and YSYEKL. The germline V and J ends were trimmed by 0 bases and 7 bases, with 16 bases remaining between them. The DNA of the CDR3 is TGCGCCAGCAGCCAAGATGCCGTCCGGGTGGGGGAGCAGTACTTC. Translation: CASSQDAVRVGEQYF.

V usage is TRBV7-3 and J usage is TRBJ2-5; possible D gene TRBD2, 5 bases. The CDR3 is made up of 14 amino acids. Germline V gene data show CDR1 as SGHTA and CDR2 as FQGTGA. V shed 2 bases and J shed 4 bases, with 11 bases lying between them. CDR3 region: CASSLDTAVETQYF. In DNA form, the CDR3 reads TGTGCCAGCAGCTTAGACACAGCGGTAGAGACCCAGTACTTC.

The J gene is TRBJ2-7, the V gene TRBV18; 8 nucleotides align to TRBD1. With V trimmed by 1 base and J by 3 bases, 5 bases remained unmatched. This CDR3 comprises 15 residues. Per the germline V gene, CDR1 is KGHSH and CDR2 is LQKENI. This CDR3 is CASSPRTGSIYEQYF. As DNA, the CDR3 is TGTGCCAGCTCACCACGGACAGGGTCAATCTACGAGCAGTACTTC.

The V and J genes are TRBV20-1 and TRBJ2-1, with D unresolved. Trimming took off 5 bases at V and 7 bases at J, with 15 bases between the two ends. The CDR3 runs to 13 residues. Germline V gene lookup returns CDR1 DFQATT and CDR2 SNEGSKA (reference sequence). The CDR3 is CSAGPYLGNEQFF. DNA of the CDR3: TGCAGTGCTGGCCCCTATCTAGGAAATGAGCAGTTCTTC.

V and J are TRBV29-1 and TRBJ1-1, with D unclear. The CDR3 has 11 residues. In germline, CDR1 is SQVTM, CDR2 ANQGSEA. Between the trimmed V and J ends, which lost 5 bases and 5 bases, there was a span of 9 bases. The CDR3 region is CSVSRDTEAFF. Written as DNA, the CDR3 is TGCAGCGTTTCGAGGGATACTGAAGCTTTCTTT. The whole variable domain, filled in from reference TRBV29-1 and TRBJ1-1, reads SAVISQKPSRDICQRGTSLTIQCQVDSQVTMMFWYRQQPGQSLTLIATANQGSEATYESGFVIDKFPISRPNLTFSTLTVSNMSPEDSSIYLCSVSRDTEAFFGQGTRLTVV.

This clonotype was seen a few times. The rearrangement joins TRBV4-1 to TRBJ2-7, with 7 nucleotides matching TRBD2. The CDR3 totals 16 residues. V shed 4 bases, J shed 0 bases, and the junction held 9 bases outside the gene matches. The V gene's germline CDR1 is MGHRA and CDR2 YSYEKL. The CDR3 nucleotides read TGCGCCAGCAGCCTTCTTACGGGAGGTCTCTCCTACGAGCAGTACTTC. Its translation is CASSLLTGGLSYEQYF.

The V and J genes are TRBV27 and TRBJ2-1; TRBD2 agrees at 11 bases. V gave up 3 bases and J gave up 9 bases; unmatched junction bases: 4. CDR3 length equals 14 residues. Germline CDR1 MNHEY, CDR2 SMNVEV (reference sequence). CDR3 protein: CASSFVLAGGEQFF. The CDR3, as DNA: TGTGCCAGCAGTTTTGTCCTAGCGGGAGGTGAGCAGTTCTTC.

This clonotype was counted only a few times. The chain uses TRBV29-1 and TRBJ2-1; D may correspond to TRBD1 or TRBD2 (5 bases each). Germline V gene sequence: CDR1 SQVTM, CDR2 ANQGSEA. The CDR3 has 13 amino acids. Trimming left V 6 bases short and J 2 bases short, with 11 bases between. CDR3 sequence (DNA): TGCAGCGTCACCGGGACCCCCTACAATGAGCAGTTCTTC. It translates to CSVTGTPYNEQFF.

The chain recombines TRBV5-5 with TRBJ1-2; TRBD1 aligns across 8 bases. The length of the CDR3 is 15 residues. Losses at the gene ends were 3 bases for V and 2 bases for J; bases not matched to a gene: 6. The germline CDR1 and CDR2 sequences are SGHKS and YYEKEE (reference sequence). CDR3 residues: CASSSWTGQNYGYTF. Written as DNA, the CDR3 is TGTGCCAGCAGCTCCTGGACAGGGCAAAACTATGGCTACACCTTC.

The chain links TRBV5-1 to TRBJ2-7, with D perhaps matching TRBD2 (6 bases). The germline V and J ends were trimmed by 0 bases and 2 bases, with 18 bases remaining between them. The CDR3 spans 17 residues. Germline-derived CDR1 and CDR2 are SGHRS and YFSETQ. CDR3 nucleotide sequence: TGCGCCAGCAGCTTGGAGAAAGGGGCGGGGTGGACCTACGAGCAGTACTTC. Encoded protein: CASSLEKGAGWTYEQYF. The full variable domain, with the rest looked up from reference TRBV5-1 and TRBJ2-7, is KAGVTQTPRYLIKTRGQQVTLSCSPISGHRSVSWYQQTPGQGLQFLFEYFSETQRNKGNFPGRFSGRQFSNSRSEMNVSTLELGDSALYLCASSLEKGAGWTYEQYFGPGTRLTVT.

This clonotype was counted only a few times. The V and J genes are TRBV13 and TRBJ1-4, with TRBD1 identical over 7 bases. With V trimmed by 4 bases and J by 7 bases, 9 bases remained unmatched. The CDR3 is 15 amino acids. Per the germline V gene, CDR1 is PRHDT and CDR2 is FYEKMQ (reference sequence). The CDR3 bases are TGTGCCAGCAGCTCTCGACAGGGAGGTGGTGAAAAACTGTTTTTT. Encoded protein: CASSSRQGGGEKLFF. Full variable domain (missing parts from reference TRBV13 and TRBJ1-4): AAGVIQSPRHLIKEKRETATLKCYPIPRHDTVYWYQQGPGQDPQFLISFYEKMQSDKGSIPDRFSAQQFSDYHSELNMSSLELGDSALYFCASSSRQGGGEKLFFGSGTQLSVL.

This clonotype was recorded a few times. The rearrangement links TRBV10-3 to TRBJ2-3, with 8 bases matching TRBD2. V gave up 10 bases and J gave up 7 bases; unmatched junction bases: 13. The CDR3 runs to 14 residues. The V gene's germline CDR1 is ENHRY and CDR2 SYGVKD. The CDR3 DNA reads as TGTGCCACCAGACTAGCGCTTTGGGTGAATACGCAGTATTTT. This encodes CATRLALWVNTQYF.

The V and J genes are TRBV7-7 and TRBJ2-5; TRBD2 matches at 11 bases. CDR1 and CDR2 from the germline V gene are SSHAT and FNYEAQ (reference sequence). CDR3 length equals 16 residues. Trimming at V came to 5 bases and at J to 5 bases, leaving 10 bases not matched to a gene. This CDR3 is CASSRVLAGDGETQYF. The CDR3 nucleotides read TGTGCCAGCAGCCGAGTACTAGCGGGAGATGGGGAGACCCAGTACTTC.